This T cell receptor beta chain was captured by sequencing in a study of T cell repertoires in cytomegalovirus infection. Across the whole study: In the study, CMV epitopes included recently identified HLA-C-restricted and well-studied HLA-B-restricted ones.

About this clonotype: Its specificity is not known.

TCRdb passed the reads through MiXCR, listing each CDR3 protein once. The data hold around 300,000 distinct CDR3 sequences, with roughly a fifth observed a single time. V shed 6 bases and J shed 1 base, with 12 bases lying between them. There are 14 residues in the CDR3. CDR1 is LNHDA, CDR2 SQIVND, per germline (reference sequence). The sequencing used cultured PBMCs, collected from culture after CMV antigen stimulation. This TCR was recovered from a human donor in good health (CMV status not recorded). Some clones in this sample may be carry-over from other donors' samples. The V call is TRBV19, the J call TRBJ1-1, with D maybe TRBD1 (5 bases). The CDR3 region is CASSTAQGNTEAFF. The CDR3 DNA reads TGTGCCAGTAGCACAGCCCAGGGGAACACTGAAGCTTTCTTT.